Reported below is one TCR beta chain. It lacks a known antigen. No qualities accompany the bases; no much larger clone lies one base away. The sample is drawn from a study of blood T cell repertoires in COVID-19 (dated by TCRdb to about 2020). Turning to the overall study: Collaborator samples came from the United States, Italy and Spain and covered acute and convalescent phases of COVID-19. The repertoires were released in a freely available public database intended as a resource for research on the immune response to SARS-CoV-2. Samples came from the ongoing ImmuneRACE study (first 160 participants) plus 1,254 subjects from 6 global collaborators. A de-identified subject ID, COVID-19 status, age in years and sex were almost always included in the sample metadata. The dataset comprised deeply sampled blood TCRbeta repertoires from subjects exposed to, actively infected with, or recovered from COVID-19. HLA class I and class II types, where available, came from metadata supplied by the sample provider rather than from assay-based typing. The material from the prospective study consisted of cDNA or gDNA derived from T cells, B-cell-depleted T cells, or PBMCs. Here is what the overall study found, with its caveats: How much clinical and demographic metadata was included differed by source and by participant, and the metadata was provided uncurated.

Participants in the prospective study were aged 18 to 89 years, lived in 24 United States geographic areas, and enrolled through a virtual design. In the prospective study, cohorts were assigned on the basis of participant-reported clinical history obtained from a screening survey and a study questionnaire. In the prospective study, whole blood, serum and a nasopharyngeal or oropharyngeal swab were collected from each participant by mobile phlebotomists. Over a roughly 2-month period, participants in the prospective study had the option of providing additional blood draws and questionnaires. Before DNA extraction, blood samples from the prospective study were shipped at room temperature or frozen. The immunoSEQ Assay, a bias-controlled multiplex PCR, was used to amplify TCRbeta CDR3 regions from genomic DNA. Per the original workflow: Nucleated cell counts per sample were estimated from amplification of reference gene primers within the assay. Sequence reads were collapsed and filtered to measure the absolute abundance of every unique TCRbeta CDR3 rearrangement. For each sample, productive Simpson clonality was calculated as the square root of Simpson's diversity index over productive rearrangements. Not all clones reach the TCRdb copy of this immuneACCESS table, which keeps in-frame sequences only. Checked studies attribute under half of the gap to unresolved V genes and leave the rest unexplained. V, J and clone size are those of that table, while D and trimming were read from the DNA. The sample contains 200,000 to 250,000 clones, 86% of them found a single time. The ten largest clones add up to 3% to 4.5% of the sample.

V lost 2 bases and J lost 8 bases; the stretch between them is 12 bases long. CDR1 GTSNPN and CDR2 SVGIG were looked up in the germline V gene (reference sequence). Inclusive of the bounding cysteine and phenylalanine, the CDR3 is 13 residues long. The kept DNA is CDR3 alone, 39 bases in frame from the first base. The sequence derives from a woman between 35 and 50 years old with acute COVID-19. Recombination joined TRBV30 with TRBJ1-4, with the D gene too uncertain to name. Sequences were obtained from PBMCs or T cells enriched from blood (not recorded which). The DNA reads as follows: TGTGCCTGGAGTCCACCCTCGGGGGAAAAACTGTTTTTT. Its protein is CAWSPPSGEKLFF.